This entry describes one TCR beta chain. Profiling relied on immunoSEQ multiplex PCR, and the TCRdb table lists in-frame clones only, not all of them. The sample has approximately 84,000 clones, roughly 87% seen once. The sample comes from a study of OX40 agonist ivuxolimab in advanced cancers. On the study more broadly: Treatment received earlier with anti-PD-1, anti-PD-L1 or anti-CTLA-4 agents was allowed, and approximately 44% had some.

The receptor was isolated from an adult with an advanced solid tumor such as melanoma, head and neck, liver or kidney cancer. The material was CD4+ or CD8+ T cells sorted from blood, obtained in a trial of the OX40 agonist ivuxolimab.

The DNA of the CDR3 is TGTGCCAGTAAAACAGGGAGACGGACAGATACGCAGTATTTT. Translation gives CASKTGRRTDTQYF. The chain joins TRBV19 to TRBJ2-3, with D possibly TRBD1 on 6 matching bases. CDR1 and CDR2 from the germline V gene are LNHDA and SQIVND (reference sequence). CDR3 length equals 14 residues. The V end lost 7 bases, the J end lost 3 bases, and 14 bases lay between the germline ends. Looking up the rest from reference TRBV19 and TRBJ2-3 gives the full variable domain: DGGITQSPKYLFRKEGQNVTLSCEQNLNHDAMYWYRQDPGQGLRLIYYSQIVNDFQKGDIAEGYSVSREKKESFPLTVTSAQKNPTAFYLCASKTGRRTDTQYFGPGTRLTVL.